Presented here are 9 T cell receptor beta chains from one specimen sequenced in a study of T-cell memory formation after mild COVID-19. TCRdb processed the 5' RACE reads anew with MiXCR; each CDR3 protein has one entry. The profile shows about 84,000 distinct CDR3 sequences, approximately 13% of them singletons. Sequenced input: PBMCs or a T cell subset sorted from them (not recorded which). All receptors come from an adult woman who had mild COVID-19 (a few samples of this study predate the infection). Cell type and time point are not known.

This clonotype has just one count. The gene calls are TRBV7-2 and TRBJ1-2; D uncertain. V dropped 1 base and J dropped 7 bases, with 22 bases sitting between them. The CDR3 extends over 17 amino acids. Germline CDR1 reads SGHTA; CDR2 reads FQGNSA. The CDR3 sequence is CASSLDPGRAGDSGYTF. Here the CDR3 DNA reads TGTGCCAGCAGCTTAGACCCGGGGAGGGCTGGGGATAGTGGCTACACCTTC.

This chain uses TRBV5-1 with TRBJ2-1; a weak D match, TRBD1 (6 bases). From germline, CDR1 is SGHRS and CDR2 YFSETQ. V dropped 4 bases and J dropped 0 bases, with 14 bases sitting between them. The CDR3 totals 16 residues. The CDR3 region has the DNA TGCGCCAGCAGCCCCCGAGCGGACAGCTCCTACAATGAGCAGTTCTTC. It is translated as CASSPRADSSYNEQFF.

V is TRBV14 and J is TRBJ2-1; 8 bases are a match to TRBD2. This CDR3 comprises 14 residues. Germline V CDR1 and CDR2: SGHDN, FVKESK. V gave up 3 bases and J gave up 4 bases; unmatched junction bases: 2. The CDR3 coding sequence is TGTGCCAGCAGCCAGGGACTAGGGTACAATGAGCAGTTCTTC. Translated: CASSQGLGYNEQFF.

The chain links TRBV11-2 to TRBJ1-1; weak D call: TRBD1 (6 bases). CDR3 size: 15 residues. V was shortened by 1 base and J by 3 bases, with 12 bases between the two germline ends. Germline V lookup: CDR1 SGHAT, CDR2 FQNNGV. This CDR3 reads CASSLAGGVHTEAFF. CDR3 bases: TGTGCCAGCAGCTTAGCGGGGGGCGTGCACACTGAAGCTTTCTTT.

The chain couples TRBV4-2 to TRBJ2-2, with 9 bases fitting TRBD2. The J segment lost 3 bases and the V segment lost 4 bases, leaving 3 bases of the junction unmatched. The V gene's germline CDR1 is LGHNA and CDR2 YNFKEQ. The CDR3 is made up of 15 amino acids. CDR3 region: CASSLAGVHTGELFF. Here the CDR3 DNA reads TGTGCCAGCAGCCTAGCGGGAGTCCACACCGGGGAGCTGTTTTTT.

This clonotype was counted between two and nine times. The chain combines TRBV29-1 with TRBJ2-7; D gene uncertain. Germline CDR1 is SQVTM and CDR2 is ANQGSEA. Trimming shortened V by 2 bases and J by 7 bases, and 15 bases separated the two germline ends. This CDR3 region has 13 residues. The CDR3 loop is CSVERAGVREQYF. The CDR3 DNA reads TGCAGCGTTGAAAGGGCAGGTGTCCGGGAGCAGTACTTC.

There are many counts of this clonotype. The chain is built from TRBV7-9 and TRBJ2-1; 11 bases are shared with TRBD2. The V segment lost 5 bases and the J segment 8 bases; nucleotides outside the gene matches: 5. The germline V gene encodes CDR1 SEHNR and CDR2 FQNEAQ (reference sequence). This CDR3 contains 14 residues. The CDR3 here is CASSLLAGGDEQFF. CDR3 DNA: TGTGCCAGCAGCCTCTTAGCGGGAGGGGATGAGCAGTTCTTC.

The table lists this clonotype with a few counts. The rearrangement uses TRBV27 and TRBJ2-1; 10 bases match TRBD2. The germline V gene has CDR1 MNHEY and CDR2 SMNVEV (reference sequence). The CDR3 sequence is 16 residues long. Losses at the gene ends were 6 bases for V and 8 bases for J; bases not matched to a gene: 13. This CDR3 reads CASRLILAGVHHEQFF. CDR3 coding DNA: TGTGCCAGCAGATTGATCCTAGCGGGGGTACACCATGAGCAGTTCTTC.

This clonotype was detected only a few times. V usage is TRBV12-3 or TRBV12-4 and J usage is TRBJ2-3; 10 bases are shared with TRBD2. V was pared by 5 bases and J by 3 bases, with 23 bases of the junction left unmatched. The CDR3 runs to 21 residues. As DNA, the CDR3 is TGTGCCAGCAGTCTTCTCCTCCTCATGTCCCAGCGGGGGGGCCAGACAGATACGCAGTATTTT. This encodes CASSLLLLMSQRGGQTDTQYF.